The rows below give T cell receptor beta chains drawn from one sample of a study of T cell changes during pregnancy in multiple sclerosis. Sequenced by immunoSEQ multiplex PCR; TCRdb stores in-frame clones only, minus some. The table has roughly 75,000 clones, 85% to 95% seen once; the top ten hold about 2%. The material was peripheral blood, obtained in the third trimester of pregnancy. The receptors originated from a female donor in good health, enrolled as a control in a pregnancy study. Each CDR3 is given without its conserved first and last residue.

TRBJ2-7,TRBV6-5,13,ASSYSGTGFYEQY
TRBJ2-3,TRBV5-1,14,ASSFTSGGYTDTQY
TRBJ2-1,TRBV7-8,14,ASSLARLEPYNEQF
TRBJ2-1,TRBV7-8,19,ASSLSPGTGQAISSYNEQF
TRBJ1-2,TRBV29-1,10,SASGERYGYT
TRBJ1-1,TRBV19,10,ASKGQGTEAF
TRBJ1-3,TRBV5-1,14,ASSLEAVIPGNTIY
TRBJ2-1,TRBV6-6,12,ASSFRGFDNEQF
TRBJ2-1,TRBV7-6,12,ASSSLDFNNEQF
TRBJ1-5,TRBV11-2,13,ASSASGGWNQPQH
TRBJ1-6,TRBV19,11,ASSIDGNSPLH
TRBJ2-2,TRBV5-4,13,ASSFGQGNTGELF
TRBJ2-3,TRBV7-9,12,ASSFERERDTQY
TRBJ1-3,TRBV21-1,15,ASSKAGLAGCGNTIY
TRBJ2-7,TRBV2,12,ASSRSLAVSEQY
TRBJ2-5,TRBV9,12,ASSVAAGGETQY
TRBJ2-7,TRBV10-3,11,AIRSGTGYEQY
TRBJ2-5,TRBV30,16,AWSRGLAGAWLQETQY
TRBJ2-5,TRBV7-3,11,ASSLTRMETQY
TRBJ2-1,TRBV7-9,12,ASSMTGRYNEQF
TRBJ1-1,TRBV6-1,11,ASRTEMNTEAF
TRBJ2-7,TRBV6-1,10,AVRDRPYEQY
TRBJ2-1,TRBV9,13,ASSVSGGGYNEQF
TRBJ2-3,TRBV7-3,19,ASSLSLSTRIATASTDTQY
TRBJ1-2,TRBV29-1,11,SVIQLANYGYT
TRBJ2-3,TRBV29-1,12,SVGRRSGGDTQY
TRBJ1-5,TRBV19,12,ASTDDRINQPQH
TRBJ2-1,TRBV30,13,AWTGGGSSYNEQF
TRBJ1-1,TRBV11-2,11,ASTFGGGTEAF
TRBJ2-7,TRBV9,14,ASSPGLAGVAFEQY
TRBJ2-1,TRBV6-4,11,ASSVQREFEQF